Presented here are 21 T cell receptor beta chains from one specimen sequenced in a study of cytomegalovirus exposure and HLA in healthy donors. The PCR employed 60 Vbeta primers together with 13 Jbeta primers. The repertoire was sequenced with immunoSEQ multiplex PCR; TCRdb's copy has only in-frame clones and lacks some. The profile shows roughly 130,000 clones, about 73% of them singletons. Specimen: PBMCs. Every receptor here comes from a woman aged 50 to 60 in good health and CMV-seropositive.

This clone appeared a few times. The chain carries TRBV4-3 and TRBJ2-1; TRBD2 agrees at 12 bases. V dropped 0 bases and J dropped 3; count of bases not matched to a gene: 6. Germline CDR1 LGHNA, CDR2 YSLEER. CDR3 size: 18 residues. The CDR3 reads CASSQELAGGEYYNEQFF. The CDR3 DNA is TGCGCCAGCAGCCAAGAGCTAGCGGGGGGGGAGTACTACAATGAGCAGTTCTTC.

This sequence joins TRBV6-5 and TRBJ1-1, with 7 bases that match TRBD1. The junction had 2 bases not matched to a gene; V was cut back by 3 bases and J by 1 base. The V gene's germline CDR1 is MNHEY and CDR2 SVGAGI. The CDR3 length is 14 residues. In DNA form, the CDR3 reads TGTGCCAGCAGTTATGACAGGGAGAACACTGAAGCTTTCTTT. It is translated as CASSYDRENTEAFF.

The chain joins TRBV19 to TRBJ2-2; D is unresolved. Trimming left V 2 bases short and J 6 bases short, with 10 bases between. Germline CDR1 LNHDA, CDR2 SQIVND (reference sequence). This CDR3 region has 14 residues. In DNA, the CDR3 is TGTGCCAGTAGTATAACTTACTTCGCCGGGGAGCTGTTTTTT. This encodes CASSITYFAGELFF.

The table lists this clone with a few counts. For the CDR3, the DNA is TGCGCCAGCAGCTTGGGAGGACAGGTGAACACTGAAGCTTTCTTT. Translating it yields CASSLGGQVNTEAFF. This sequence joins TRBV5-1 and TRBJ1-1; 7 nucleotides agree with TRBD1. Losses at the gene ends were 0 bases for V and 0 bases for J; bases not matched to a gene: 2. CDR1 SGHRS and CDR2 YFSETQ come from the germline V gene. The CDR3 is made up of 15 amino acids.

The CDR3: CAWRQGAPGAFF. The CDR3, as DNA: TGTGCCTGGAGGCAGGGGGCGCCGGGAGCTTTCTTT. V and J are TRBV30 and TRBJ1-1; the match to TRBD1 covers 8 bases. The germline gives CDR1 GTSNPN, CDR2 SVGIG (reference sequence). Trimming at V came to 3 bases and at J to 10 bases, leaving 7 bases not matched to a gene. The CDR3 spans 12 residues.

The CDR3 bases are TGTGCCAGCAGCTTAGGGGACAGGGGGTCTGGCGAGCAGTACTTC. This sequence encodes CASSLGDRGSGEQYF. V usage is TRBV7-2 and J usage is TRBJ2-7; 11 nucleotides align to TRBD1. This CDR3 region has 15 residues. After removal of 1 base from V and 6 bases from J, the junction contained 5 bases not matched to a gene. Germline CDR1 reads SGHTA; CDR2 reads FQGNSA. Supplemented by reference TRBV7-2 and TRBJ2-7, the full variable domain reads GAGVSQSPSNKVTEKGKDVELRCDPISGHTALYWYRQSLGQGLEFLIYFQGNSAPDKSGLPSDRFSAERTGGSVSTLTIQRTQQEDSAVYLCASSLGDRGSGEQYFGPGTRLTVT.

The chain employs TRBV30 and TRBJ2-3; D gene uncertain. Trimming removed 0 bases at V and 2 bases at J, with 9 bases between. CDR3 length: 14 residues. The germline V gene has CDR1 GTSNPN and CDR2 SVGIG (reference sequence). The CDR3 is CAWSVESHTDTQYF. DNA for the CDR3: TGTGCCTGGAGTGTCGAGTCTCACACAGATACGCAGTATTTT.

This clone was found a few times. The chain links TRBV5-1 to TRBJ1-4; maybe TRBD1 (6 bases). The CDR3 runs 15 residues. The germline V gene encodes CDR1 SGHRS and CDR2 YFSETQ. Trimming removed 6 bases at V and 7 bases at J, with 19 bases between. As DNA, the CDR3 is TGCGCCAGCACTACAGGGTTGGGCAGGGCTGAAAAACTGTTTTTT. Residues: CASTTGLGRAEKLFF.

The chain couples TRBV27 to TRBJ1-6, with 9 bases that match TRBD1. The ends lost 8 bases at V and 7 bases at J; junction bases unmatched: 9. The CDR3 is 15 residues long. CDR1 is MNHEY, CDR2 SMNVEV, per germline (reference sequence). CDR3 sequence reads: CASGSWDRVNSPLHF. CDR3 nucleotide sequence: TGTGCCAGCGGCTCCTGGGACAGGGTGAATTCACCCCTCCACTTT.

The chain recombines TRBV11-2 with TRBJ2-1; 8 bases are a match to TRBD2. Per germline, CDR1 SGHAT and CDR2 FQNNGV. V was pared by 2 bases and J by 4 bases, with 7 bases of the junction left unmatched. The CDR3 totals 16 residues. The CDR3 bases are TGTGCCAGCAGCTTAACCAGCGGGGGTAGTTACAATGAGCAGTTCTTC. Translating it yields CASSLTSGGSYNEQFF.

The chain has TRBV2 and TRBJ1-1; no reliable D call. This CDR3 spans 15 amino acids. Germline values: CDR1 SNHLY, CDR2 FYNNEI. V was trimmed by 2 bases and J by 6 bases, leaving 16 bases between them. The CDR3 is CASSERTGGAPEAFF. The CDR3 nucleotides read TGTGCCAGCAGTGAACGTACGGGAGGAGCACCTGAAGCTTTCTTT.

The gene calls are TRBV9 and TRBJ1-3; the D is unclear. Germline V CDR1 and CDR2: SGDLS, YYNGEE. The CDR3 loop spans 15 amino acids. With 3 bases removed from V and 0 bases from J, the gap between germline ends came to 10 bases. The CDR3 DNA is TGTGCCAGCAGCGGCGGACTCCCCTCTGGAAACACCATATATTTT. Its translation: CASSGGLPSGNTIYF.

The chain uses TRBV5-1 and TRBJ2-5; 7 nucleotides agree with TRBD1. The CDR3 runs to 14 residues. The V segment lost 5 bases and the J segment 0 bases; nucleotides outside the gene matches: 4. The germline CDR1 and CDR2 sequences are SGHRS and YFSETQ. The DNA of the CDR3 is TGCGCCAGCAGGCCTACAGGGGACCAAGAGACCCAGTACTTC. Amino acids: CASRPTGDQETQYF.

This clone was counted once. The chain joins TRBV2 to TRBJ1-2, with D possibly matching TRBD1 (5 bases). Germline V gives CDR1 SNHLY, CDR2 FYNNEI. The CDR3 is made up of 16 amino acids. The V and J ends lost 3 bases and 1 base respectively, with 15 bases between them. The CDR3, as DNA: TGTGCCAGCAGTGACTTTGTGCAGGGACTTAACTATGGCTACACCTTC. Translating gives CASSDFVQGLNYGYTF.

The V call is TRBV6-1, the J call TRBJ2-5, with a tentative D call TRBD1 (6 bases). This CDR3 is 13 amino acids long. Per the germline V gene, CDR1 is MNHNS and CDR2 is SASEGT. V was pared by 4 bases and J by 10 bases, with 16 bases between. The CDR3 sequence is CASSVKQGGGQYF. The DNA for the CDR3 is TGTGCCAGCAGTGTTAAACAGGGTGGGGGCCAGTACTTC.

This clone was seen a handful of times. The chain joins TRBV30 to TRBJ2-6; 9 bases map to TRBD1. The V and J ends lost 5 bases and 0 bases, in that order; junction bases with no gene match: 8. The CDR3 covers 17 residues. Germline V gene data show CDR1 as GTSNPN and CDR2 as SVGIG (reference sequence). The DNA of the CDR3 is TGTGCCTGGGGCTTGGGGACAGGGACCTCTGGGGCCAACGTCCTGACTTTC. This codes for CAWGLGTGTSGANVLTF.

The genes are TRBV5-6 and TRBJ1-2, with D uncertain. Trimming took 2 bases from V and 7 from J, leaving 12 bases between them. The CDR3 is 13 amino acids. CDR1 is SGHDT and CDR2 is YYEEEE in the germline V gene. The CDR3 region has the DNA TGTGCCAGCAGCTTAGAGGCGGGCAGTGGCTACACCTTC. Translated: CASSLEAGSGYTF.

The V call is TRBV6-6, the J call TRBJ2-5; tentative D call: TRBD2 (5 bases). Germline CDR1 and CDR2: MNHNY and SVGAGI (reference sequence). Trimming cost V 5 bases and J 3 bases, with 19 bases left between them. The CDR3 has 16 amino acids. CDR3 sequence: CASSPQTGKREETQYF. DNA for the CDR3: TGTGCCAGCAGTCCCCAAACGGGGAAAAGGGAAGAGACCCAGTACTTC.

This clone was seen a handful of times. This chain connects TRBV6-5 to TRBJ1-5, with no clear D. This CDR3 is built from 13 residues. V was pared by 4 bases and J by 5 bases, with 9 bases between. Germline V gives CDR1 MNHEY, CDR2 SVGAGI. The CDR3 region is CASSLRSHQPQHF. CDR3 nucleotide sequence: TGTGCCAGCAGTTTGCGTTCCCATCAGCCCCAGCATTTT.

CDR3 sequence (DNA): TGCGCCAGCAGCTTAGCAGGGGGACATGGCGAGCAGTACTTC. As protein: CASSLAGGHGEQYF. V usage is TRBV5-1 and J usage is TRBJ2-7, with 7 bases lining up with TRBD1. Germline V gene data show CDR1 as SGHRS and CDR2 as YFSETQ. The CDR3 covers 14 residues. Trimming cost V 2 bases and J 6 bases; bases outside gene matches: 8.

The chain couples TRBV15 to TRBJ1-2; perhaps TRBD1 as D (6 bases). From germline, CDR1 is LNHNV and CDR2 YYDKDF (reference sequence). V was clipped by 3 bases and J by 4 bases, with 12 bases between them. This CDR3 contains 14 residues. The CDR3 DNA sequence: TGTGCCACCAGCAGCAGGGGTATTTCCTATGGCTACACCTTC. Protein product: CATSSRGISYGYTF.